This is a list of T cell receptor beta chains from one sample in a study of radiotherapy plus CTLA-4 blockade in lung cancer. The repertoire was sequenced with immunoSEQ multiplex PCR; TCRdb's copy has only in-frame clones and lacks some. The top ten clones hold 15% to 20% of a sample with about 48,000 clones, about 88% of them seen once. The sample consisted of peripheral blood, taken from a patient treated with radiotherapy plus ipilimumab. These receptors were obtained from a human donor with non-small cell lung cancer that progressed on radiotherapy plus ipilimumab. Some clones in this sample may be carry-over from other donors' samples. Each CDR3 is given with its conserved first and last residue. The D gene is left open where the match is weak. Clone size, where shown, is once, few, many, or a class for clones that have expanded.

TRBD2 | TRBJ2-3 | TRBV7-9 | NA | CASSLRRLAGGPLTDTQYF | TGTGCCAGCAGCTTAAGGAGACTAGCGGGAGGGCCGTTGACAGATACGCAGTATTTT
NA | TRBJ2-7 | TRBV9 | NA | CASSGGNTYEQYF | TGTGCCAGCAGCGGCGGGAACACCTACGAGCAGTACTTC
NA | TRBJ2-7 | TRBV11-3 | NA | CASSLDGGAGEQYF | TGTGCCAGCAGCTTAGATGGAGGGGCGGGCGAGCAGTACTTC
TRBD2 | TRBJ2-1 | TRBV14 | NA | CASSSGSHNEQFF | TGTGCCAGCAGTAGCGGGAGCCACAATGAGCAGTTCTTC
TRBD1 | TRBJ2-6 | TRBV27 | NA | CASQSRTGLRSGANVLTF | TGTGCCAGCCAGTCGAGGACAGGGTTAAGGTCTGGGGCCAACGTCCTGACTTTC
NA | TRBJ2-7 | TRBV6-1 | NA | CAGSPGTSVYEQYF | TGTGCCGGTTCACCCGGGACATCTGTCTACGAGCAGTACTTC
TRBD2 | TRBJ2-4 | TRBV30 | NA | CAWFPGLAGDKNIQYF | TGTGCCTGGTTCCCGGGACTAGCGGGGGACAAAAACATTCAGTACTTC
NA | TRBJ2-6 | TRBV27 | once | CASSFYSSGANVLTF | TGTGCCAGCAGTTTCTATAGCTCTGGGGCCAACGTCCTGACTTTC
TRBD1 | TRBJ1-1 | TRBV4-1 | NA | CAGQGVPEAFF | TGCGCCGGACAGGGGGTTCCTGAAGCTTTCTTT
TRBD2 | TRBJ2-1 | TRBV12-5 | NA | CASGLVRGLASDNEQFF | TGTGCTAGTGGTTTGGTACGAGGACTAGCGAGCGACAATGAGCAGTTCTTC
NA | TRBJ1-5 | TRBV6-5 | NA | CASSPPGDNNQPQHF | TGTGCCAGCAGTCCCCCTGGGGACAACAATCAGCCCCAGCATTTT
TRBD1 | TRBJ1-1 | TRBV6-5 | NA | CASSLSTGMNTEAFF | TGTGCCAGCAGTCTGTCGACAGGGATGAACACTGAAGCTTTCTTT
NA | TRBJ1-5 | TRBV7-8 | NA | CASSLYGRGAGNQPQHF | TGTGCCAGCAGCTTATATGGGAGGGGGGCCGGCAATCAGCCCCAGCATTTT
NA | TRBJ2-2 | TRBV5-1 | NA | CASSFMGPGELFF | TGCGCCAGCAGCTTTATGGGCCCCGGGGAGCTGTTTTTT
TRBD1 | TRBJ1-4 | TRBV6-1 | NA | CASSETGTGGRANEKLFF | TGTGCCAGCAGTGAAACCGGGACAGGGGGTCGGGCTAATGAAAAACTGTTTTTT
NA | TRBJ1-2 | TRBV27 | NA | CASSFGPGVYGYTF | TGTGCCAGCAGTTTTGGACCGGGGGTCTATGGCTACACCTTC
NA | TRBJ2-3 | TRBV23-1 | NA | CASSQWETKITDTQYF | TGCGCCAGCAGTCAATGGGAGACTAAGATCACAGATACGCAGTATTTT
NA | TRBJ1-2 | TRBV6-6 | few | CASSYAKGQAYGYTF | TGTGCCAGCAGTTACGCAAAAGGACAAGCCTATGGCTACACCTTC
NA | TRBJ2-1 | TRBV9 | few | CASSAGVEQFF | TGTGCCAGCAGCGCGGGAGTTGAACAGTTCTTC
NA | TRBJ1-5 | TRBV2 | few | CASGGDGLGTQHF | TGTGCCAGCGGGGGGGACGGATTGGGAACCCAGCATTTT
TRBD1 | TRBJ1-1 | TRBV10-3 | once | CAIRRQGQNTEAFF | TGTGCCATCAGAAGACAGGGGCAGAACACTGAAGCTTTCTTT
TRBD2 | TRBJ2-7 | TRBV7-2 | NA | CASSRTRAASYEQYF | TGTGCCAGCAGCCGGACTAGAGCGGCCTCCTACGAGCAGTACTTC
NA | TRBJ2-1 | TRBV19 | NA | CASSRTDRGVYNEQFF | TGTGCCAGTAGTCGCACGGATCGGGGTGTTTACAATGAGCAGTTCTTC
TRBD2 | TRBJ2-5 | TRBV5-4 | NA | CASSLPTSGEETQYF | TGTGCCAGCAGCCTCCCGACTAGCGGGGAAGAGACCCAGTACTTC
TRBD2 | TRBJ2-3 | TRBV6-5 | NA | CASSSLAGATQYF | TGTGCCAGCAGTTCTTTAGCGGGAGCAACGCAGTATTTT
NA | TRBJ1-1 | TRBV15 | NA | CATSNRRGYTEAFF | TGTGCCACCAGCAACCGGAGGGGTTACACTGAAGCTTTCTTT
NA | TRBJ2-4 | TRBV27 | NA | CASSFRPSGNIQYF | TGTGCCAGCAGTTTCAGGCCCTCAGGGAACATTCAGTACTTC
NA | TRBJ2-7 | TRBV30 | NA | CAWSVSLQAGRYEQYF | TGTGCCTGGAGTGTAAGTCTTCAGGCGGGACGGTACGAGCAGTACTTC
NA | TRBJ1-1 | TRBV19 | NA | CASSNQGTNTEAFF | TGTGCCAGTAGTAACCAGGGAACGAACACTGAAGCTTTCTTT
NA | TRBJ2-1 | TRBV5-1 | NA | CASSLELDGEQFF | TGCGCCAGCAGCTTGGAACTAGATGGTGAGCAGTTCTTC
TRBD2 | TRBJ2-2 | TRBV5-1 | NA | CASSVTSSNTGELFF | TGCGCCAGCAGCGTGACTAGCTCAAACACCGGGGAGCTGTTTTTT
TRBD1 | TRBJ1-2 | TRBV6-1 | NA | CASSAATGGADYGYTF | TGTGCCAGCAGTGCTGCAACAGGGGGCGCCGACTATGGCTACACCTTC
TRBD1 | TRBJ2-3 | TRBV5-1 | NA | CASSSRGQSTDTQYF | TGCGCCAGCAGCTCCAGGGGGCAGAGCACAGATACGCAGTATTTT
NA | TRBJ2-1 | TRBV6-4 | NA | CASSAALFYNEQFF | TGTGCCAGCAGCGCCGCGCTTTTCTACAATGAGCAGTTCTTC
TRBD1 | TRBJ2-3 | TRBV6-1 | NA | CASSEGQGVTDTQYF | TGTGCCAGCAGTGAAGGACAGGGGGTCACAGATACGCAGTATTTT
NA | TRBJ2-7 | TRBV6-6 | once | CASSPGHPYEQYF | TGTGCCAGCAGTCCGGGACATCCCTACGAGCAGTACTTC
NA | TRBJ1-1 | TRBV11-2 | NA | CASSLEFTEVFF | TGTGCCAGCAGCTTAGAGTTCACTGAAGTTTTCTTT
TRBD2 | TRBJ2-5 | TRBV27 | NA | CASRSGRDLETQYF | TGTGCCAGCCGTAGCGGGAGAGACTTGGAGACCCAGTACTTC
TRBD2 | TRBJ2-7 | TRBV27 | NA | CASRLAGTYEQYF | TGTGCCAGCAGACTAGCGGGCACCTACGAGCAGTACTTC
NA | TRBJ2-7 | TRBV6-1 | NA | CASAERGSREQYF | TGTGCCAGTGCTGAGCGAGGGAGTCGGGAGCAGTACTTC
NA | TRBJ2-1 | TRBV19 | NA | CASSSVQGNEQFF | TGTGCCAGTAGTTCCGTCCAGGGGAATGAGCAGTTCTTC
NA | TRBJ2-7 | TRBV7-9 | NA | CASSLVSLSSYEQYF | TGTGCCAGCAGCTTAGTAAGCCTGAGCTCCTACGAGCAGTACTTC
NA | TRBJ2-3 | TRBV19 | NA | CASGEGGGGGDTQYF | TGTGCCAGTGGCGAAGGTGGGGGAGGGGGAGATACGCAGTATTTT
NA | TRBJ2-2 | TRBV9 | once | CASSVRLGDPGELFF | TGTGCCAGCAGCGTGCGGTTGGGTGATCCCGGGGAGCTGTTTTTT
TRBD1 | TRBJ1-6 | TRBV11-2 | NA | CASSVTGGRSPLHF | TGTGCCAGCAGCGTCACAGGGGGCCGGTCACCCCTCCACTTT
NA | TRBJ1-3 | TRBV5-1 | NA | CASSPRTQNSGNTIYF | TGCGCCAGCAGCCCTCGGACTCAGAACTCTGGAAACACCATATATTTT
TRBD2 | TRBJ2-7 | TRBV19 | NA | CASSIGAGVYEQYF | TGTGCCAGTAGTATAGGGGCGGGGGTCTACGAGCAGTACTTC
NA | TRBJ1-2 | TRBV6-5 | NA | CAIYDSFYGYTF | TGTGCCATCTACGACAGTTTCTATGGCTACACCTTC
TRBD1 | TRBJ2-1 | TRBV9 | NA | CASSPRSGRDRAYNEQFF | TGTGCCAGCAGTCCCAGATCTGGCCGGGACAGGGCTTACAATGAGCAGTTCTTC
NA | TRBJ2-6 | TRBV19 | NA | CASYDRMIGNVLTF | TGTGCCAGTTATGACAGGATGATTGGTAACGTCCTGACTTTC
TRBD1 | TRBJ1-1 | TRBV6-4 | NA | CASSAAGQGWNTEAFF | TGTGCCAGCAGTGCGGCGGGACAGGGATGGAACACTGAAGCTTTCTTT
TRBD1 | TRBJ2-1 | TRBV9 | NA | CASSAPGTGGHNEQFF | TGTGCCAGCAGCGCCCCAGGAACAGGGGGCCACAATGAGCAGTTCTTC
NA | TRBJ1-2 | TRBV28 | NA | CASSTPQGGYTF | TGTGCCAGCAGTACCCCTCAGGGAGGCTACACCTTC
NA | TRBJ2-1 | TRBV20-1 | once | CSAPWAYEQFF | TGCAGTGCCCCCTGGGCCTATGAGCAGTTCTTC
TRBD1 | TRBJ1-2 | TRBV6-5 | NA | CASSRQGNYGYTF | TGTGCCAGCAGTAGACAGGGAAACTATGGCTACACCTTC
NA | TRBJ1-1 | TRBV6-5 | NA | CASSYLQGRLGTEAFF | TGTGCCAGCAGTTACCTTCAGGGTAGGTTGGGCACTGAAGCTTTCTTT